Included here is one T cell receptor (beta chain) sequence, with context. Its antigen remains unidentified. The entry originates in a study of vaccination effects on CD4 cells after COVID-19. On the study more broadly: The participants, recipients of two vaccine doses, got either BNT162b2 or mRNA-1273.

Germline loops: CDR1 LGHNT, CDR2 FRNRAP. V trimming: 1 base; J trimming: 2 bases; junction bases outside the gene matches: 4. The CDR3 covers 17 residues. Expansion with viral peptide pools was applied to antigen-specific CD4+ T cells by the ViraFEST assay prior to sequencing. The culture ran for roughly 10 days before CD4+ T cells were isolated. Having tested negative for nucleocapsid antibodies, the vaccine recipients showed no prior SARS-CoV-2 infection. After about 2 million PBMC were placed in each well, they were cultured with 8.5 to 10 IU/ml IL-2 and approximately 10 ug/ml peptides. Using immunoSEQ multiplex PCR, the repertoire was profiled, and TCRdb retains in-frame clones only, with some absent. The table has roughly 50,000 clones, about four fifths seen once.

The source is a human donor who received a COVID-19 vaccine. The specimen was CD4+ T cells from PBMCs cultured with HCoV-OC43 spike peptides, collected before COVID-19 vaccination. Regarding subset: HCoV-OC43 spike overlapping peptide pool stimulation. This chain uses TRBV12-5 with TRBJ2-5; 13 bases line up with TRBD2. CDR3 DNA: TGTGCTAGTGGTTTGGGACTAGCGGGGGGACAACAAGAGACCCAGTACTTC. As protein: CASGLGLAGGQQETQYF.